A single sample gave rise to the 8 T cell receptor beta chains below, sequenced in a study of T cells in Graves' hyperthyroidism and ophthalmopathy. Amplification targeted TCR beta CDR3 regions from RNA transcripts. Initially, a first-round RT-PCR of the TCR CDR3 employed the HTBI primer set. MiXCR was run by TCRdb on the multiplex PCR reads, yielding one entry per CDR3 protein. The table lists about half a million distinct CDR3 sequences, around 20% of them singletons. The sample comprised blood. These TCRs come from a man between 18 and 35 years old with Graves' hyperthyroidism.

The chain uses TRBV20-1 and TRBJ1-2; 8 bases are a match to TRBD1. V was pared by 4 bases and J by 4 bases, with 2 bases of the junction left unmatched. Germline V gives CDR1 DFQATT, CDR2 SNEGSKA (reference sequence). The CDR3 runs to 12 residues. CDR3 residues: CSATGTGYGYTF. CDR3 in DNA: TGCAGTGCTACCGGGACAGGCTATGGCTACACCTTC.

This clonotype was recorded at least ten times. V is TRBV12-3 or TRBV12-4 and J is TRBJ1-6; 7 bases match TRBD1. The CDR3 spans 12 residues. J lost 10 bases, V lost 5 bases, and 2 bases had no gene match. Here the CDR3 reads CASSPGGSPLHF. The DNA for the CDR3 is TGTGCCAGCAGTCCAGGGGGGTCACCCCTCCACTTT.

The chain carries TRBV20-1 and TRBJ2-7; D call uncertain. The CDR3 covers 13 residues. V was pared by 6 bases and J by 3 bases, with 15 bases between. Germline CDR1 reads DFQATT; CDR2 reads SNEGSKA (reference sequence). CDR3 coding DNA: TGCAGTGCCCCGGGCGCGGATTACTACGAGCAGTACTTC. The encoded protein is CSAPGADYYEQYF.

This clonotype showed up many times. The genes are TRBV6-5 and TRBJ2-7, with TRBD1 matching over 9 bases. CDR1 and CDR2 from the germline V gene are MNHEY and SVGAGI. V lost 4 bases to trimming and J lost 1 base; unmatched junction nucleotides: 5. The CDR3 runs to 15 residues. CDR3 bases: TGTGCCAGCAGTTCCCCGACAGGGGGGTCCTACGAGCAGTACTTC. Its translation: CASSSPTGGSYEQYF.

This clonotype has at least ten counts. The chain employs TRBV30 and TRBJ2-7, with D tentatively TRBD1 or TRBD2 (7 bases each). This CDR3 has 12 residues. Trimming pared 6 bases from V and 3 bases from J, leaving 12 bases between. Per the germline V gene, CDR1 is GTSNPN and CDR2 is SVGIG (reference sequence). CDR3 DNA: TGTGCCTGCGCAGGGGGGGTCTACGAGCAGTACTTC. Translation gives CACAGGVYEQYF.

V usage is TRBV12-3 or TRBV12-4 and J usage is TRBJ1-1; D is undetermined. The CDR3 extends over 14 amino acids. V was pared by 7 bases and J by 0 bases, with 12 bases between. The CDR3 DNA reads TGTGCCAGCACCAGACATAACATGAACACTGAAGCTTTCTTT. It yields the protein CASTRHNMNTEAFF.

The rearrangement uses TRBV6-1 and TRBJ2-5; 9 nucleotides align to TRBD1. The CDR3 consists of 17 residues. With V trimmed by 1 base and J by 5 bases, 11 bases remained unmatched. Germline-derived CDR1 and CDR2 are MNHNS and SASEGT. CDR3 nucleotides: TGTGCCAGCAGTGAAGGGGTGCGGGGGACAGGGAAGGAGACCCAGTACTTC. Its translation is CASSEGVRGTGKETQYF.

This clonotype was observed at least ten times. The chain couples TRBV20-1 to TRBJ2-7; D gene ambiguous. This CDR3 has 14 amino acids. V lost 0 bases, J lost 2 bases, and 11 bases lay in between. CDR1 is DFQATT and CDR2 is SNEGSKA in the germline V gene (reference sequence). The CDR3 loop is CSARDPRQAYEQYF. The CDR3, as DNA: TGCAGTGCTAGAGATCCCCGGCAGGCCTACGAGCAGTACTTC.